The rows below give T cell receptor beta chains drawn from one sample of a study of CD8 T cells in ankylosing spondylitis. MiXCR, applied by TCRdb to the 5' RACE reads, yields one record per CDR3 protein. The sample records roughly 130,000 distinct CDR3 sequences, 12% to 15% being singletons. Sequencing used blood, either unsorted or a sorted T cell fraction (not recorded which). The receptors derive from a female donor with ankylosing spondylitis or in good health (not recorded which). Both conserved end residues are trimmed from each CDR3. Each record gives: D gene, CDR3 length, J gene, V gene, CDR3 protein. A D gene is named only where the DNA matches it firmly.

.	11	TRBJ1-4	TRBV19	ASRGGLDEKLF
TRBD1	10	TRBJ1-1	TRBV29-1	SVESGQGKAF
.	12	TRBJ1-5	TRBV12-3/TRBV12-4	ASSYERVSQPQH
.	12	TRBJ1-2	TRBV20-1	SVRTHGPGYGYT
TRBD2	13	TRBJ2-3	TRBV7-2	ASSLGGGASDTQY
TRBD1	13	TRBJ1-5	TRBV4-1	ASSHKGTGDQPQH
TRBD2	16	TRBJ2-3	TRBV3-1	ASSQESLAGGKADTQY
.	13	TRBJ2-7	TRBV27	ASSLSGDPPYEQY
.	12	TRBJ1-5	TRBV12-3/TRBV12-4	ASGGGLRNQPQH
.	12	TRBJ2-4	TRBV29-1	SVGRGIEKNIQY
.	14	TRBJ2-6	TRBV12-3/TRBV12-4	ASRRGDFPGANVLT
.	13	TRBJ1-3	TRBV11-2	ASSSYRSTGNTIY
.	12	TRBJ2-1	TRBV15	ATSREPSSNEQF
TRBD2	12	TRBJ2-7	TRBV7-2	ASSSRTSGYEQY
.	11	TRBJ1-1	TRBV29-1	SVEGRQNTEAF
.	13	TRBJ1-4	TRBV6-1	ASRPRGSTNEKLF
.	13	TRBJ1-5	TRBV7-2	ASSSTAFRNQPQH
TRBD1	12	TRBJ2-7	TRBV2	ASSTGTANYEQY
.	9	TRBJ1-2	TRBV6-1	ANFEGGGYT
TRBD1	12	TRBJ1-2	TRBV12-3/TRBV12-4	ASSPQGDSYGYT
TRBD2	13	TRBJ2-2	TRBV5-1	ASSGTSDPTGELF
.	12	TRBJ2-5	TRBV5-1	ASSSGRIQETQY
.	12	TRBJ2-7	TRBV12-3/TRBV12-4	ASSIGGSLNEQY
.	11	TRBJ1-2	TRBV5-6	ASKGRENYGYT
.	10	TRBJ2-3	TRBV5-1	ASSPKGGTQY
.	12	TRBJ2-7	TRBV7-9	ASSGRDLNYEQY
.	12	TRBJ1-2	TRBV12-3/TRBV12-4	ASSLGQLNYGYT
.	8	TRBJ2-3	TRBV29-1	SGGTDTQY
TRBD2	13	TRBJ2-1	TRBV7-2	ASSLVAGIYNEQF
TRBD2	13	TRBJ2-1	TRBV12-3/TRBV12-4	ASSLAGVSYNEQF
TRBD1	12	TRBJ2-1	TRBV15	ATSRDGTGIGQF
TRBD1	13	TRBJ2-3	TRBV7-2	ASSFRDRVGDTQY
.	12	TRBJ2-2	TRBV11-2	ASSLGPGVGELF
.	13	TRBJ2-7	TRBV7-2	ASSQQGGGTYEQY
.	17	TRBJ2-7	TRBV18	ASSPLVSSPGWRSYEQY
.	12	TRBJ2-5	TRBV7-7	ASSGSGSQETQY
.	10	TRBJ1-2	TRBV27	ASSRLSYGYT
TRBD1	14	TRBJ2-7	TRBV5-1	ASSPGTALDTYEQY
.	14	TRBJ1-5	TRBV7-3	ASSLNGAGRDQPQH
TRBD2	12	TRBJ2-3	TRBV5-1	ASRTSGDTDTQY
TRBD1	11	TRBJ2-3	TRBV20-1	SAKGQGGDTQY
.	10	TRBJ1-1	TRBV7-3	ASSRGGTEAF
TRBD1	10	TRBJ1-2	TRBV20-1	SAHDRGDGYT
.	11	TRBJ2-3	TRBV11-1	ASSLDSGDTQY
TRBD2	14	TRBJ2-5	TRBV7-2	ASSFGTSGSLGTQY
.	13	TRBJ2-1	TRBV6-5	ASSGGGADYNEQF
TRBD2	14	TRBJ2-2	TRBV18	ASSPPGLAGAGELF
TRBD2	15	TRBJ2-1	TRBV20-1	SADPPGLAGVGNEQF